These 14 T cell receptor beta chains were all obtained from the same sample, sequenced in a study of blood T cell repertoires in COVID-19. The assay was immunoSEQ multiplex PCR, and TCRdb's table has in-frame clones only and misses some. The table records 180,000 or so clones, approximately 85% of them present only once. Sequencing input: peripheral blood. Every receptor here comes from a human donor with active or convalescent COVID-19. The donor label of this sample is uncertain.

The chain joins TRBV4-2 to TRBJ1-2; D is possibly TRBD1 (5 bases). CDR1 and CDR2 (germline): LGHNA, YNFKEQ. CDR3 length: 17 residues. The V and J ends lost 1 base and 2 bases respectively, with 17 bases between them. CDR3 in amino acids: CASSQGVPPGRNYGYTF. The CDR3, as DNA: TGTGCCAGCAGCCAAGGTGTCCCGCCAGGGAGGAACTATGGCTACACCTTC.

The chain links TRBV7-6 to TRBJ2-1; 9 nucleotides align to TRBD2. The germline gives CDR1 SGHVS, CDR2 FNYEAQ. This CDR3 contains 16 residues. The V gene end was trimmed by 5 bases and the J gene end by 5 bases; junction bases not matched to a gene: 10. CDR3 in amino acids: CASSNIPGTSNNEQFF. Here the CDR3 DNA reads TGTGCCAGCAGCAATATACCCGGGACTAGCAACAATGAGCAGTTCTTC.

The V call is TRBV5-4, the J call TRBJ2-7; TRBD2 is a possible D gene (6 bases). Per germline, CDR1 SGHNT and CDR2 YYREEE (reference sequence). Trimming removed 4 bases from V and 5 bases from J, with 22 bases in between. This CDR3 has 16 residues. CDR3 nucleotides: TGTGCCAGCAGCCCAACTCGGGGGACGTCCCTCAACGAGCAGTACTTC. This codes for CASSPTRGTSLNEQYF.

This chain joins TRBV5-4 and TRBJ1-2; possible D gene TRBD1, 5 bases. Trimming left V 4 bases short and J 2 bases short, with 18 bases between. The CDR3 is 16 residues long. Germline V CDR1 and CDR2: SGHNT, YYREEE (reference sequence). The CDR3 here is CASSLFQQVYNYGYTF. The CDR3 nucleotides are TGTGCCAGCAGCCTCTTCCAACAGGTATACAACTATGGCTACACCTTC. Based on the CDR3 plus reference TRBV5-4 and TRBJ1-2, the full variable domain is ETGVTQSPTHLIKTRGQQVTLRCSSQSGHNTVSWYQQALGQGPQFIFQYYREEENGRGNFPPRFSGLQFPNYSSELNVNALELDDSALYLCASSLFQQVYNYGYTFGSGTRLTVV.

The genes are TRBV30 and TRBJ2-7, with a tentative D call TRBD1 (7 bases). V was pared by 0 bases and J by 4 bases, with 10 bases between. The CDR3 has 13 residues. The germline CDR1 and CDR2 sequences are GTSNPN and SVGIG (reference sequence). The CDR3 here is CAWSVQGGYEQYF. The CDR3 DNA follows: TGTGCCTGGAGTGTTCAGGGGGGATACGAGCAGTACTTC. The variable domain in full, with the rest retrieved from reference TRBV30 and TRBJ2-7, is SQTIHQWPATLVQPVGSPLSLECTVEGTSNPNLYWYRQAAGRGLQLLFYSVGIGQISSEVPQNLSASRPQDRQFILSSKKLLLSDSGFYLCAWSVQGGYEQYFGPGTRLTVT.

There are a few counts of this clone. The chain is built from TRBV27 and TRBJ2-7, with D maybe TRBD1 (5 bases). The CDR3 sequence is 12 residues long. CDR1 is MNHEY, CDR2 SMNVEV, per germline (reference sequence). V was pared by 4 bases and J by 5 bases, with 9 bases between. The CDR3 bases are TGTGCCAGCAGTTCCAGGGCAAACGAGCAGTACTTC. Protein product: CASSSRANEQYF.

This chain joins TRBV19 and TRBJ2-2; D perhaps matches TRBD2 (6 bases). With 5 bases removed from V and 4 bases from J, the gap between germline ends came to 11 bases. The CDR3 contains 14 residues. The germline gives CDR1 LNHDA, CDR2 SQIVND (reference sequence). The CDR3 DNA sequence: TGTGCCAGTAGTGGACTAAGAGGCACCGGGGAGCTGTTTTTT. Translated, it gives CASSGLRGTGELFF.

This clone was recorded a few times. V and J are TRBV5-4 and TRBJ2-1; possibly TRBD1 for D (5 bases). This CDR3 is built from 11 residues. V lost 2 bases to trimming and J lost 9 bases, with 6 bases between them. Germline loops: CDR1 SGHNT, CDR2 YYREEE (reference sequence). For the CDR3, the DNA is TGTGCCAGCAGCTTCGACAGTGAGCAGTTCTTC. Its translation is CASSFDSEQFF.

The rearrangement uses TRBV19 and TRBJ1-5; D remains unclear. The CDR3 contains 13 residues. CDR1 is LNHDA and CDR2 is SQIVND in the germline V gene (reference sequence). With 5 bases removed from V and 7 bases from J, the gap between germline ends came to 12 bases. The CDR3 DNA sequence: TGTGCCAGTAGTGTGGATGGGCGCCAGCCCCAGCATTTT. It codes for CASSVDGRQPQHF.

This chain uses TRBV28 with TRBJ2-5; 8 positions agree with TRBD2. This CDR3 spans 16 amino acids. J gave up 10 bases and V 8 bases, and 21 bases lay outside the gene matches. Looked up from germline, CDR1 is MDHEN and CDR2 is SYDVKM. CDR3 residues: CASGRRGGLVYKDQYF. The CDR3 region has the DNA TGTGCCAGCGGGAGACGGGGGGGACTAGTTTATAAAGACCAGTACTTC.

This clone is a singleton in its sample. This chain links TRBV3-1 (or the pseudogene TRBV3-2) with TRBJ1-1; TRBD1 agrees at 10 bases. Trimming at V came to 5 bases and at J to 3 bases, leaving 3 bases not matched to a gene. Per germline, CDR1 LGHDT and CDR2 YNNKEL (reference sequence). The CDR3 sequence is 14 residues long. The CDR3 coding sequence is TGTGCCAGCAGCTCGGGACAGGGGTACACTGAAGCTTTCTTT. Its translation is CASSSGQGYTEAFF.

The chain carries TRBV6-4 and TRBJ1-6; 8 bases line up with TRBD1. CDR3 size: 15 residues. Unmatched junction bases numbered 8, after V lost 4 bases and J lost 9 bases. The germline CDR1 and CDR2 sequences are MRHNA and SNTAGT. CDR3 in amino acids: CASSAQGQGSSPLHF. CDR3 DNA: TGTGCCAGCAGTGCGCAAGGACAGGGAAGTTCACCCCTCCACTTT.

The chain is built from TRBV15 and TRBJ2-3, with D perhaps matching TRBD2 (5 bases). V was clipped by 6 bases and J by 3 bases, with 16 bases between them. The CDR3 spans 15 residues. The germline V gene has CDR1 LNHNV and CDR2 YYDKDF (reference sequence). CDR3 residues: CATSLARIGTDTQYF. In DNA, the CDR3 is TGTGCCACCAGTCTAGCCCGAATCGGGACAGATACGCAGTATTTT. Looking up the rest from reference TRBV15 and TRBJ2-3 gives the full variable domain: DAMVIQNPRYQVTQFGKPVTLSCSQTLNHNVMYWYQQKSSQAPKLLFHYYDKDFNNEADTPDNFQSRRPNTSFCFLDIRSPGLGDTAMYLCATSLARIGTDTQYFGPGTRLTVL.

The chain links TRBV7-3 to TRBJ2-1; TRBD2 matches at 10 bases. The germline CDR1 and CDR2 sequences are SGHTA and FQGTGA. Trimming at V came to 5 bases and at J to 2 bases, leaving 0 bases not matched to a gene. The length of the CDR3 is 14 residues. CDR3 nucleotide sequence: TGTGCCAGCAGCACTAGCGGGACCTACAATGAGCAGTTCTTC. Its translation is CASSTSGTYNEQFF.